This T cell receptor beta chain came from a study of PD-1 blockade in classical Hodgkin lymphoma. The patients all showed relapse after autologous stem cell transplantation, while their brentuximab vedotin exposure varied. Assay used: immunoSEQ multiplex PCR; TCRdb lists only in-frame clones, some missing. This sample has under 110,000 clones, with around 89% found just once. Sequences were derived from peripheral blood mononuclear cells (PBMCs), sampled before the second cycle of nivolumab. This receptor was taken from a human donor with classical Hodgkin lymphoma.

The DNA for the CDR3 is TGCGCCAGCAGTGAGATTAGCGGGGGGGCCGGGGAGCTGTTTTTT. Translation: CASSEISGGAGELFF. The V and J genes are TRBV10-2 and TRBJ2-2; 11 bases match TRBD2. The CDR3 has 15 residues. The germline gives CDR1 WSHSY, CDR2 SAAADI. With 2 bases clipped from V and 6 bases from J, the junction kept 2 bases outside the gene matches.